This entry lists 14 T cell receptor beta chains sequenced from one sample in a study of human T cells and chemical hapten exposure (dated by TCRdb to about 2021). Libraries were made using RACE. Sequencer: NextSeq 500. Using fastp trimming at Q25 and MiXCR clonotype assembly, TCRdb reanalyzed the public sequencing data and kept in-frame beta chains. Rows with a matching CDR3 protein are joined into one entry that keeps the most common DNA and genes. Across this sample there are over 80,000 distinct CDR3 sequences, with roughly 10% seen only once. 0.85% to 1.2% of the sample belongs to the ten largest clones. What the time point label conveys for this sample: patch test 3, about 24 weeks after DPC sensitization. In light of the paper, this sample's treatment or condition label describes: therapeutic diphenylcyclopropenone sensitization with weekly scalp DPC. Specimen: whole blood, collected in connection with sensitization to the hapten diphenylcyclopropenone (DPC). The receptors were gathered from a woman aged 25 to 39 with alopecia areata. Some clones in this sample may be carry-over from other donors' samples.

The chain combines TRBV20-1 with TRBJ2-7; D uncertain. With 4 bases removed from V and 5 bases from J, the gap between germline ends came to 9 bases. CDR3 size: 11 residues. CDR1 is DFQATT, CDR2 SNEGSKA, per germline (reference sequence). CDR3 sequence: CSATRKDEQYF. The CDR3 nucleotides read TGCAGTGCTACTCGGAAAGACGAGCAGTACTTC.

This clonotype appeared a few times. The genes are TRBV11-2 and TRBJ2-2, with D perhaps matching TRBD1 or TRBD2 (5 bases each). This CDR3 has 15 residues. CDR1 and CDR2 from the germline V gene are SGHAT and FQNNGV. Trimming left V 5 bases short and J 4 bases short, with 14 bases between. The CDR3 nucleotides are TGTGCCAGCAGCCATGCCGGGGACCTCACCGGGGAGCTGTTTTTT. It yields the protein CASSHAGDLTGELFF.

This clonotype was recorded at least ten times. This chain uses TRBV12-3 or TRBV12-4 with TRBJ2-5; D unresolved. Trimming shortened V by 8 bases and J by 5 bases, and 15 bases separated the two germline ends. The CDR3 is 13 residues long. The CDR3 DNA is TGTGCCAGCGCCATCACCCTGCGGGAGACCCAGTACTTC. Protein: CASAITLRETQYF.

The chain uses TRBV21-1 and TRBJ1-5; TRBD1 is taken as the D call from the table, unchecked against the DNA. TRBV21-1 is classified as a pseudogene. The CDR3 contains 17 residues. CDR3 protein: CASSKVLGGRSNQPQHF. The CDR3 DNA reads as TGTGCCAGCAGCAAAGTGTTGGGGGGACGGAGCAATCAGCCCCAGCATTTT.

This clonotype was observed many times. The CDR3 DNA sequence: TGCGCCAGCAGCCAAGAGGCCCTGGGGGCAAACACTGAAGCTTTCTTT. It yields the protein CASSQEALGANTEAFF. V gene TRBV4-3 combines with J gene TRBJ1-1; D may be TRBD1 (6 bases). The CDR3 is 16 amino acids. V was shortened by 0 bases and J by 2 bases, with 13 bases between the two germline ends. Germline-derived CDR1 and CDR2 are LGHNA and YSLEER.

The table lists this clonotype with many counts. V and J are TRBV30 and TRBJ1-2, with D possibly matching TRBD1 (5 bases). CDR3 size: 11 residues. Deletions cut 6 bases from V and 7 bases from J, with 12 bases between. Germline V CDR1 and CDR2: GTSNPN, SVGIG (reference sequence). The CDR3: CACRVGTGYTF. CDR3 sequence (DNA): TGTGCCTGTCGTGTAGGGACTGGCTACACCTTC.

This clonotype appeared many times. The J gene is TRBJ1-4, the V gene TRBV18, with 7 bases fitting TRBD1. V shed 0 bases, J shed 3 bases, and the junction held 1 base outside the gene matches. Germline CDR1 reads KGHSH; CDR2 reads LQKENI. The CDR3 totals 15 residues. The DNA for the CDR3 is TGTGCCAGCTCACCACCGGGACAGCCTAATGAAAAACTGTTTTTT. This encodes CASSPPGQPNEKLFF.

At least ten counts were recorded for this clonotype. The V call is TRBV6-2 or TRBV6-3, the J call TRBJ1-5, with unresolved D. Germline V gives CDR1 MNHEY, CDR2 SVGEGT. The CDR3 sequence is 17 residues long. Trimming shortened V by 4 bases and J by 0 bases, and 16 bases separated the two germline ends. CDR3 DNA: TGTGCCAGCAGTTTTTACGACAATCTTTATAGCAATCAGCCCCAGCATTTT. Translating gives CASSFYDNLYSNQPQHF.

This clonotype was found a few times. The chain links TRBV6-4 to TRBJ2-2; possibly TRBD1 or TRBD2 for D (5 bases each). Germline CDR1 MRHNA, CDR2 SNTAGT. V gave up 0 bases and J gave up 6 bases, with 8 bases separating them. The CDR3 is made up of 14 amino acids. CDR3 DNA: TGTGCCAGCAGTGACTCCCCGGGACCCGGGGAGCTGTTTTTT. Its protein product is CASSDSPGPGELFF.

This clonotype was seen ten or more times. The chain combines TRBV7-3 with TRBJ1-3, with D unclear. The CDR3 runs 14 residues. Trimming cost V 6 bases and J 3 bases, with 12 bases left between them. Germline assignment: CDR1 SGHTA and CDR2 FQGTGA. CDR3 loop: CASSSAGVGNTIYF. The CDR3 nucleotides read TGTGCCAGCAGTTCCGCAGGTGTTGGAAACACCATATATTTT.

The chain links TRBV4-3 to TRBJ2-7; D is ambiguous. The CDR3 runs to 14 residues. Deletions cut 4 bases from V and 3 bases from J, with 13 bases between. From germline, CDR1 is LGHNA and CDR2 YSLEER. Here the CDR3 reads CASSPSEQLYEQYF. Here the CDR3 DNA reads TGCGCCAGCAGCCCATCGGAACAGCTCTACGAGCAGTACTTC.

In this sample, this clonotype turned up many times. The chain recombines TRBV7-9 with TRBJ2-7, with TRBD2 matching over 8 bases. V gave up 6 bases and J gave up 2 bases; unmatched junction bases: 9. Per germline, CDR1 SEHNR and CDR2 FQNEAQ (reference sequence). The CDR3 loop spans 15 amino acids. The CDR3 bases are TGTGCCAGCAGACTGGCGGCGGGAGGCACCTACGAGCAGTACTTC. The encoded protein is CASRLAAGGTYEQYF. Looking up the rest from reference TRBV7-9 and TRBJ2-7 gives the full variable domain: DTGVSQNPRHKITKRGQNVTFRCDPISEHNRLYWYRQTLGQGPEFLTYFQNEAQLEKSRLLSDRFSAERPKGSFSTLEIQRTEQGDSAMYLCASRLAAGGTYEQYFGPGTRLTVT.

The rearrangement links TRBV7-2 to TRBJ2-5; D not resolved. Germline CDR1 is SGHTA and CDR2 is FQGNSA. CDR3 length: 15 residues. Trimming pared 4 bases from V and 0 bases from J, leaving 12 bases between. CDR3: CASSSHQHYQETQYF. The CDR3 DNA reads TGTGCCAGCAGCTCCCATCAGCATTACCAAGAGACCCAGTACTTC.

The V call is TRBV24-1, the J call TRBJ2-1; maybe TRBD1 (5 bases). V was shortened by 6 bases and J by 0 bases, with 11 bases between the two germline ends. CDR1 and CDR2 (germline): KGHDR, SFDVKD. CDR3 size: 15 residues. The CDR3 loop is CATSLQGVSYNEQFF. DNA for the CDR3: TGTGCCACCAGTCTGCAAGGGGTCTCCTACAATGAGCAGTTCTTC.